This T cell receptor (beta chain) is from a study of PD-1 blockade in classical Hodgkin lymphoma. Repertoires were generated with immunoSEQ multiplex PCR, while TCRdb's copy carries only in-frame clones and drops some. Here the sample spans around 7,000 clones, about three quarters being singletons. Every patient relapsed after autologous stem cell transplantation, and brentuximab vedotin exposure varied. Best responses fell into complete response, partial response or progressive disease. Study observations and caveats: Newly diagnosed and completely responding patients shared comparable baseline diversity. TCR diversity at baseline was reported to be reduced in newly diagnosed patients relative to healthy donors.

CDR3 length: 15 residues. Germline values: CDR1 SNHLY, CDR2 FYNNEI. V gave up 0 bases and J gave up 8 bases; unmatched junction bases: 8. Only a few counts were recorded for this clone. Its target is unknown. The clonotype comes from a human donor with classical Hodgkin lymphoma. This specimen consisted of peripheral blood mononuclear cells (PBMCs), obtained at baseline. This chain uses TRBV2 with TRBJ1-2; 8 bases are shared with TRBD1. CDR3 nucleotides: TGTGCCAGCAGTGAAGCGACAGGGGACTCAGAAGGCTACACCTTC. Translation gives CASSEATGDSEGYTF.